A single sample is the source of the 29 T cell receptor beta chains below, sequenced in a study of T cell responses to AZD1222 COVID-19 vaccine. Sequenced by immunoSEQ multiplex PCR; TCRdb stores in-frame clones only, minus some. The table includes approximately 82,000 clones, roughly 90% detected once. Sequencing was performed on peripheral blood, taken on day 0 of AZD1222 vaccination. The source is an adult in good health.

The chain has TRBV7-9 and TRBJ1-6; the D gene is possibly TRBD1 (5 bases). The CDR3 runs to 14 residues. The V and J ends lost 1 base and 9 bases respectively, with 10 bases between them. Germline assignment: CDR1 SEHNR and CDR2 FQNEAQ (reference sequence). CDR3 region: CASSLEGVGSPLHF. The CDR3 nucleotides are TGTGCCAGCAGCTTAGAAGGGGTGGGTTCACCCCTCCACTTT.

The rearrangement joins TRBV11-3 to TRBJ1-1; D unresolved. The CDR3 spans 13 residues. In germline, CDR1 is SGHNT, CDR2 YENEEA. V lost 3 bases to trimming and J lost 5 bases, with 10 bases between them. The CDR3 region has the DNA TGTGCCAGCAGCTTTAGCAGGAGGACTGAAGCTTTCTTT. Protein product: CASSFSRRTEAFF.

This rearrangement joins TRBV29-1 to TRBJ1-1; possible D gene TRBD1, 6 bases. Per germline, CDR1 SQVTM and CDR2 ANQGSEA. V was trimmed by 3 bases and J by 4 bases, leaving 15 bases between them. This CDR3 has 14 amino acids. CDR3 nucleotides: TGCAGCGTTGACGGGGGGGGACAAGGCACTGAAGCTTTCTTT. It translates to CSVDGGGQGTEAFF.

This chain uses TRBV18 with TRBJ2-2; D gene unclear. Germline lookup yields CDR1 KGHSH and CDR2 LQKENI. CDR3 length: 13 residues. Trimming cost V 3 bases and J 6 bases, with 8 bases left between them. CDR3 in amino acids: CASSPQEAGELFF. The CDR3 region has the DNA TGTGCCAGCTCACCTCAAGAAGCCGGGGAGCTGTTTTTT.

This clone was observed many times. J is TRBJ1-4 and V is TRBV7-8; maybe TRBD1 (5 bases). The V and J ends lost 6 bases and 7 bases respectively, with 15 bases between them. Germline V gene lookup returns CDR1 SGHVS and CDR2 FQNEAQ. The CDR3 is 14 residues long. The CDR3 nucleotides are TGTGCCAGCAGTATGGGGGGGTTGGGTGAAAAACTGTTTTTT. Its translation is CASSMGGLGEKLFF.

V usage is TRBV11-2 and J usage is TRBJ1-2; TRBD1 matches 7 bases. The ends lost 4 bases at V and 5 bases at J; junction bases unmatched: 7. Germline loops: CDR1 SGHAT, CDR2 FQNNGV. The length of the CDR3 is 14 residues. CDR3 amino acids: CASSSSTGPYGYTF. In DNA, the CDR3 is TGTGCCAGCAGCTCCTCGACAGGGCCGTATGGCTACACCTTC.

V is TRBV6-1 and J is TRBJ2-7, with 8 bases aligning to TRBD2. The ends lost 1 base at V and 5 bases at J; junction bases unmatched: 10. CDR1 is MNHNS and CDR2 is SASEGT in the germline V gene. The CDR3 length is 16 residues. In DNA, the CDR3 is TGTGCCAGCAGTGAAGTCCCCCAGCGGGGGTCGAACGAGCAGTACTTC. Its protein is CASSEVPQRGSNEQYF.

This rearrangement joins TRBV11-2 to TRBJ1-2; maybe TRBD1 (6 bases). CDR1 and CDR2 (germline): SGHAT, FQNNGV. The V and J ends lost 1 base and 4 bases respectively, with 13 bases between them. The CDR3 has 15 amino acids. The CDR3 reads CASSLAQGRSYGYTF. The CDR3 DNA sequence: TGTGCCAGCAGCTTAGCGCAGGGGCGTAGCTATGGCTACACCTTC.

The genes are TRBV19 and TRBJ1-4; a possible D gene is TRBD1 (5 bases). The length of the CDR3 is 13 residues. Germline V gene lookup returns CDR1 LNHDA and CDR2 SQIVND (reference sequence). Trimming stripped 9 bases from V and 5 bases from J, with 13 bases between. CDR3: CARTRNRNEKLFF. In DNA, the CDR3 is TGTGCCAGAACCCGAAACAGGAATGAAAAACTGTTTTTT.

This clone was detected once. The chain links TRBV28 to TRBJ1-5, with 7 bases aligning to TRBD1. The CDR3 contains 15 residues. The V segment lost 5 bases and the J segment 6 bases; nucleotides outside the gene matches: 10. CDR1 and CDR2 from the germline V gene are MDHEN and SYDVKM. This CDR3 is CASSQPGGVGQPQHF. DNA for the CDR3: TGTGCCAGCAGTCAGCCAGGGGGGGTGGGTCAGCCCCAGCATTTT.

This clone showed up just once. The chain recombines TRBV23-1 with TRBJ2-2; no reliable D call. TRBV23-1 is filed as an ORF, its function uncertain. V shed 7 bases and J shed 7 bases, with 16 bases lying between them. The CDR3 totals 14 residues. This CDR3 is CASTVSGPGGELFF. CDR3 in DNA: TGCGCCAGCACCGTTTCGGGTCCCGGCGGGGAGCTGTTTTTT.

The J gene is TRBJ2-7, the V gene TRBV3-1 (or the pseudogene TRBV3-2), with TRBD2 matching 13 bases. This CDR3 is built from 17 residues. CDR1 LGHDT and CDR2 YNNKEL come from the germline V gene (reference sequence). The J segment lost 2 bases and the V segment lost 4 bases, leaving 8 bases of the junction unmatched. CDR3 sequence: CASSPRLAGGQAYEQYF. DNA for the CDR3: TGTGCCAGCAGCCCAAGACTAGCGGGGGGCCAAGCCTACGAGCAGTACTTC.

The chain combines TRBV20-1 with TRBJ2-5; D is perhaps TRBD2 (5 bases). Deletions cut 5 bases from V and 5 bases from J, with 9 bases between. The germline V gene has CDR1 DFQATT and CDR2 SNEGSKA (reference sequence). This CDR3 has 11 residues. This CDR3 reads CSAPRRETQYF. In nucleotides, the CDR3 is TGCAGTGCTCCTCGGAGGGAGACCCAGTACTTC.

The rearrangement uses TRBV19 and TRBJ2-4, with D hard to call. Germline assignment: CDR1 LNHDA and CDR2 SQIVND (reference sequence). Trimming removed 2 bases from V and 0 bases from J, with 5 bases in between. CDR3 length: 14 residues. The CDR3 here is CASSIPLAKNIQYF. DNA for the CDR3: TGTGCCAGTAGTATACCTCTAGCCAAAAACATTCAGTACTTC.

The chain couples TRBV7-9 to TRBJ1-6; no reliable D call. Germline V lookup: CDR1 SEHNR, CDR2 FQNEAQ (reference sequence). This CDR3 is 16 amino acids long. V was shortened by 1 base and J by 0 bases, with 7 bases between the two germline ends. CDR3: CASSLGRDSYNSPLHF. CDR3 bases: TGTGCCAGCAGCTTAGGGAGGGACTCCTATAATTCACCCCTCCACTTT.

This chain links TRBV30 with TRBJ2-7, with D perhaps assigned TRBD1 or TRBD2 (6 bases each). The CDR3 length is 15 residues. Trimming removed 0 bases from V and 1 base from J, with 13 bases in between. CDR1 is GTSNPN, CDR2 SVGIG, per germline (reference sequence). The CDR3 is CAWSVARGQSYEQYF. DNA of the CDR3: TGTGCCTGGAGTGTAGCCCGGGGGCAATCCTACGAGCAGTACTTC.

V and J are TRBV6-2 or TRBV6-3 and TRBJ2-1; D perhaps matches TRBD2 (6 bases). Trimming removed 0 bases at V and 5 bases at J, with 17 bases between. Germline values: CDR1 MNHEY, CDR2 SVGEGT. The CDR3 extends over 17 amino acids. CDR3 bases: TGTGCCAGCAGTTACTCGAATTGGGGCGGGATCGACAATGAGCAGTTCTTC. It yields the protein CASSYSNWGGIDNEQFF.

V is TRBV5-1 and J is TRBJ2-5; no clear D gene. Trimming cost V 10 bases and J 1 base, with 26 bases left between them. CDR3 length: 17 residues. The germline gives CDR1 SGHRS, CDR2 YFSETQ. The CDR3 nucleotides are TGCGCCCCCAGCTCAGCCCTCCACTGGCACTTCCAAGAGACCCAGTACTTC. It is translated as CAPSSALHWHFQETQYF. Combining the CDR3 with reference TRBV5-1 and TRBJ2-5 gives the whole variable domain KAGVTQTPRYLIKTRGQQVTLSCSPISGHRSVSWYQQTPGQGLQFLFEYFSETQRNKGNFPGRFSGRQFSNSRSEMNVSTLELGDSALYLCAPSSALHWHFQETQYFGPGTRLLVL.

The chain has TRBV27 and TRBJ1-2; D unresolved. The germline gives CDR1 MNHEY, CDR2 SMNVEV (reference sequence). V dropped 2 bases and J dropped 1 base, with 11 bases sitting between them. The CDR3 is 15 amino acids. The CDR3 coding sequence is TGTGCCAGCAGTTTAAGGCCTGATTTTAACTATGGCTACACCTTC. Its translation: CASSLRPDFNYGYTF.

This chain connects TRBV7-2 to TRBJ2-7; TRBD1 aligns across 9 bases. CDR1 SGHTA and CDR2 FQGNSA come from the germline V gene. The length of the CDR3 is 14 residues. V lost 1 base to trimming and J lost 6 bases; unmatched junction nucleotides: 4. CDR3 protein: CASSLGGQGTEQYF. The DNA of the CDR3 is TGTGCCAGCAGCTTAGGAGGACAGGGGACCGAGCAGTACTTC.

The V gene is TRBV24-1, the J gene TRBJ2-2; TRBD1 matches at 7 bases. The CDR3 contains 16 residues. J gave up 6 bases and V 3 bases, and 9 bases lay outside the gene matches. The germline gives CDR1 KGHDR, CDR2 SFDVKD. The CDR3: CATSDTNRGRAGELFF. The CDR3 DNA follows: TGTGCCACCAGTGATACCAACAGGGGACGGGCCGGGGAGCTGTTTTTT.

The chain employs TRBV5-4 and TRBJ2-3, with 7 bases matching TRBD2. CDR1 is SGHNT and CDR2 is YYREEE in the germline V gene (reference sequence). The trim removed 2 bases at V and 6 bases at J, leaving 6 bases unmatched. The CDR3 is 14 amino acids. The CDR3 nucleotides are TGTGCCAGCAGCTTATGGGGGGGTTCGGATACGCAGTATTTT. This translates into CASSLWGGSDTQYF.

CDR3 residues: CASSLGQGVVHEQYF. CDR3 sequence (DNA): TGTGCCAGCAGCCTAGGACAGGGGGTTGTCCACGAGCAGTACTTC. This chain links TRBV7-2 with TRBJ2-7; 10 positions match TRBD1. Trimming took 5 bases from V and 5 from J; bases not matched to a gene: 9. This CDR3 is built from 15 residues. Germline V gene data show CDR1 as SGHTA and CDR2 as FQGNSA.

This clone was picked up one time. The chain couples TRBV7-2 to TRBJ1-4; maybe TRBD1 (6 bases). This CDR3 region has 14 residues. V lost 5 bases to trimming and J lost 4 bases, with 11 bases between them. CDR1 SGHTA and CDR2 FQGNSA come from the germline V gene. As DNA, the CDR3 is TGTGCCAGCAGCCGGACAGCCCTTAATGAAAAACTGTTTTTT. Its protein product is CASSRTALNEKLFF. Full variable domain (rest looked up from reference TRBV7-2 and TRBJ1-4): GAGVSQSPSNKVTEKGKDVELRCDPISGHTALYWYRQSLGQGLEFLIYFQGNSAPDKSGLPSDRFSAERTGGSVSTLTIQRTQQEDSAVYLCASSRTALNEKLFFGSGTQLSVL.

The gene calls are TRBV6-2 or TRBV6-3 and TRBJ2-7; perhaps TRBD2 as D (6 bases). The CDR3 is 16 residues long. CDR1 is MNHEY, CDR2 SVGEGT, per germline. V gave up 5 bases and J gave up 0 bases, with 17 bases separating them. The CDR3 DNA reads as TGTGCCAGCAGTGGGGGACTCCGGCTCAGCTCCTACGAGCAGTACTTC. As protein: CASSGGLRLSSYEQYF.

CDR3 in DNA: TGCGCCAGCAGCTTGGACGGACAGCCGAACTATGGCTACACCTTC. Its translation is CASSLDGQPNYGYTF. The chain uses TRBV5-1 and TRBJ1-2; possible D gene TRBD1, 6 bases. Trimming took 0 bases from V and 2 from J, leaving 11 bases between them. The CDR3 consists of 15 residues. Germline CDR1 is SGHRS and CDR2 is YFSETQ. The entire variable domain, with the rest obtained from reference TRBV5-1 and TRBJ1-2, is as follows: KAGVTQTPRYLIKTRGQQVTLSCSPISGHRSVSWYQQTPGQGLQFLFEYFSETQRNKGNFPGRFSGRQFSNSRSEMNVSTLELGDSALYLCASSLDGQPNYGYTFGSGTRLTVV.

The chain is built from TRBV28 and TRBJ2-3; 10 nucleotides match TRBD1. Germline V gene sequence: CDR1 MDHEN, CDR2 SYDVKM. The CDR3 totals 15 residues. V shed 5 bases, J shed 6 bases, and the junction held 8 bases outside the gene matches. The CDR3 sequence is CASSKIDRGLDTQYF. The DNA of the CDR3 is TGTGCCAGCAGTAAAATTGACAGGGGGCTGGATACGCAGTATTTT. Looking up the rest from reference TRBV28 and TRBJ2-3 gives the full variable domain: DVKVTQSSRYLVKRTGEKVFLECVQDMDHENMFWYRQDPGLGLRLIYFSYDVKMKEKGDIPEGYSVSREKKERFSLILESASTNQTSMYLCASSKIDRGLDTQYFGPGTRLTVL.

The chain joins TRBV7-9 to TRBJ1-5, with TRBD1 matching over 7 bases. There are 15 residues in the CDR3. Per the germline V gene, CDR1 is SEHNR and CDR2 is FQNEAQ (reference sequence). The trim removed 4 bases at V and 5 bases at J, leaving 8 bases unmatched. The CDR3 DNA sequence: TGTGCCAGCAGCTCGGGGACAGCCCTTTATCAGCCCCAGCATTTT. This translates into CASSSGTALYQPQHF.

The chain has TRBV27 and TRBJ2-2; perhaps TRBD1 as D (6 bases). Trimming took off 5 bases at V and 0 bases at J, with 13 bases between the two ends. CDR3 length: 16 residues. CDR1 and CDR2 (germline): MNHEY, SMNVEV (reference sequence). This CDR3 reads CASSRRTATNTGELFF. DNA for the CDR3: TGTGCCAGCAGTCGGCGGACAGCTACGAACACCGGGGAGCTGTTTTTT.